This TCR beta chain was sequenced during a study of graft-versus-host responses after intestinal transplantation (dated by TCRdb to the early 2020s). In the study overall: The transplants that recipients received were multivisceral, liver-intestinal, or isolated intestinal. After intestinal transplantation, graft-versus-host and host-versus-graft alloreactive T cell clones in the graft, circulation and bone marrow were tracked using bulk TCR-beta CDR3 sequencing. Donor T cell macrochimerism was defined as a peak of at least 4% donor T cells among recipient peripheral blood mononuclear cells. To identify alloreactive clones, pre-transplant mixed lymphocyte reaction products were sequenced and then compared with unstimulated pre-transplant donor and recipient T cells. Rather than going through the commercial service, samples from a few later patients were sequenced in-house on an Illumina MiSeq and processed with MiXCR. Of the 20 to 25 intestinal transplant recipients enrolled in the cohort, one of whom was a retransplant, a few patients without pretransplant specimens were excluded. All recipients received anti-thymocyte globulin induction followed by maintenance tacrolimus and steroids for 3 to 4 years. Results the study describes overall, beyond this receptor: Peak levels of circulating GvH clones were associated with declines in HvG clones early after transplant. Patients with donor T cell macrochimerism had high GvH to HvG T cell clonal ratios in their allografts. The relatively low number and heterogeneity of intestinal transplant patients limited the conclusions. GvH clones were detected in recipient bone marrow, and some appeared earlier in ileal mucosa or blood, consistent with an intestinal mucosal origin.

Libraries were made using the immunoSEQ multiplex PCR assay. In most patients, genomic DNA was isolated using the Qiagen DNeasy Blood and Tissue Kit and sent frozen to Adaptive Biotechnologies for TCR sequencing. Adaptive Biotechnologies carried out high-throughput TCR-beta CDR3 sequencing of genomic DNA for most patients. As for the authors' bioinformatics: TCR sequencing data were retrieved from Adaptive's ImmunoSEQ software for 15 to 20 patients, whereas a few other patients were processed with MiXCR and VDJtools. To correct CD4 versus CD8 sorting errors, any sequence found in both subsets at a frequency ratio below 5:1 was removed. CDR3 nucleotide sequences shared between donor and recipient were removed because the origin of such sequences could not be assigned. To be classed as alloreactive, a clone needed at least 2-fold expansion over unstimulated cells and a minimum CFSE-low frequency of 0.002% (template counts) or 0.001% (read counts). Clones detected in sequenced pre-transplant spleen, lymph node, or MLR CFSE-low populations of the donor or recipient were defined as mappable. The cumulative frequency of alloreactive clones was calculated as a percentage of all sequences, weighted by copy number. TCRdb carries this immuneACCESS record with in-frame sequences only. Its versions omit some clonotypes, under half of them owing to an unresolved V gene in the studies checked, with the rest unexplained. That table furnishes V, J and clone size, whereas the DNA furnished D and trimming. In this sample the table shows about 110,000 clones, roughly 93% of which occur a single time. The ten top clones hold approximately 1% of the sample.

This specimen's time point label, per the study, means: cells obtained before transplantation from donor or recipient. CD3+CD4+ and CD3+CD8+ populations were FACS-sorted from unstimulated pre-transplant donor and recipient cells taken from spleen or lymph nodes. Taken from the germline V gene (reference sequence), the CDR1 and CDR2 loops are LNHDA and SQIVND. Counted from cysteine to phenylalanine, this CDR3 has 14 amino acids. Only the CDR3 region is kept as DNA, spanning 42 bases read in frame from base 1. Between the V and J ends, shortened by 3 bases and 8 bases respectively, the junction contains 13 bases. The table lists this clone with a few counts. No antigen is known for it. Base-call qualities are not available, and no considerably larger clone is one nucleotide away.

The sequence is built from TRBV19 and TRBJ1-4; perhaps TRBD1 is the D gene, with 6 bases matching. The sample was unstimulated CD8+ T cells sorted from spleen or lymph node cells, taken before transplant. The clonotype comes from a human donor who was the organ donor for an intestinal transplant. The nucleotide sequence reads TGTGCCAGTAGTATTTTCGGGGGGCACGAAAAACTGTTTTTT. It codes for CASSIFGGHEKLFF.